Following are 5 T cell receptor beta chains from one sample sequenced in a study of T cells in Graves' hyperthyroidism and ophthalmopathy (dated by TCRdb to between 2017 and 2020). The protocol used for the library was multiplex PCR. The data were produced on an Illumina HiSeq 2000. The TCR beta CDR3 regions were amplified from the RNA transcripts. A first-round RT-PCR of the TCR CDR3 used the HTBI primer set with the Qiagen OneStep RT-PCR kit. TCRdb reanalyzed the raw reads on its own, using fastp at Q25 for trimming and MiXCR for clone calling, and kept in-frame beta chains. Rows with a matching CDR3 protein are joined into one entry that keeps the most common DNA and genes. Within this sample are 660,000 or so distinct CDR3 sequences, with 45% of them counted one time only. The ten largest clones capture less than 9.5% of the sample. The sample taken for sequencing was peripheral blood or thyroid tissue (not recorded which). These receptors were collected from an adult man with Graves' disease, either hyperthyroidism or ophthalmopathy (not recorded which).

The gene calls are TRBV7-9 and TRBJ2-5, with TRBD1 matching over 8 bases. Germline CDR1 is SEHNR and CDR2 is FQNEAQ (reference sequence). V dropped 8 bases and J dropped 5; count of bases not matched to a gene: 10. The CDR3 runs to 14 residues. The DNA for the CDR3 is TGTGCCAGCGGCTGGGGACAGGCCTCTGAGACCCAGTACTTC. It is translated as CASGWGQASETQYF.

This chain joins TRBV12-3 or TRBV12-4 and TRBJ2-6; D is unresolved. Between the trimmed V and J ends, which lost 5 bases and 0 bases, there was a span of 8 bases. The CDR3 sequence is 15 residues long. CDR3 protein: CASSILGSGANVLTF. In DNA form, the CDR3 reads TGTGCCAGCAGTATCCTAGGCTCTGGGGCCAACGTCCTGACTTTC.

The chain combines TRBV10-2 with TRBJ2-7; TRBD2 aligns across 9 bases. The CDR3 is 15 residues long. In germline, CDR1 is WSHSY, CDR2 SAAADI. The J segment lost 5 bases and the V segment lost 2 bases, leaving 7 bases of the junction unmatched. This CDR3 is CASSENGLASDEQYF. The CDR3 region has the DNA TGCGCCAGCAGTGAGAATGGACTAGCGTCCGACGAGCAGTACTTC.

This clonotype was counted a few times. The chain joins TRBV6-1 to TRBJ1-4, with a tentative D call TRBD1 (5 bases). The germline V gene encodes CDR1 MNHNS and CDR2 SASEGT. The ends were cut back, 3 bases at V and 4 bases at J, with 12 bases in the middle. The CDR3 runs to 15 residues. In nucleotides, the CDR3 is TGTGCCAGCAGTGATCCCCTTGGACATAATGAAAAACTGTTTTTT. Translation gives CASSDPLGHNEKLFF.

This clonotype was found many times. The chain employs TRBV20-1 and TRBJ1-2; 12 bases map to TRBD1. V shed 0 bases, J shed 8 bases, and the junction held 1 base outside the gene matches. Germline lookup yields CDR1 DFQATT and CDR2 SNEGSKA (reference sequence). The CDR3 consists of 13 residues. CDR3 DNA sequence: TGCAGTGCTAGAGACGGGACAGGGGGCGGCTACACCTTC. Translating it yields CSARDGTGGGYTF.